This note documents a single T cell receptor (beta chain) sequence. Its specificity is unknown. The germline CDR1 and CDR2 sequences are SEHNR and FQNEAQ (reference sequence). Trimming took 2 bases from V and 4 from J, leaving 11 bases between them. The CDR3 runs 14 residues. The data derive from a study of cytomegalovirus exposure and HLA in healthy donors. Findings and caveats of the study: Relative to equally common others, HLA-associated TCR beta chains showed greater clonal expansion in a later analysis.

Vbeta (60) and Jbeta (13) primers were used in the PCR. Sequenced by immunoSEQ multiplex PCR; TCRdb stores in-frame clones only, minus some. The sample has about 150,000 clones; 84% are singletons. J is TRBJ2-5 and V is TRBV7-9, with D perhaps matching TRBD1 (5 bases). The TCR was taken from a man between 18 and 29 years old in good health and CMV-seronegative. The source material was PBMCs. The CDR3: CASSLTRVRETQYF. CDR3 nucleotide sequence: TGTGCCAGCAGCTTAACCAGGGTACGAGAGACCCAGTACTTC.